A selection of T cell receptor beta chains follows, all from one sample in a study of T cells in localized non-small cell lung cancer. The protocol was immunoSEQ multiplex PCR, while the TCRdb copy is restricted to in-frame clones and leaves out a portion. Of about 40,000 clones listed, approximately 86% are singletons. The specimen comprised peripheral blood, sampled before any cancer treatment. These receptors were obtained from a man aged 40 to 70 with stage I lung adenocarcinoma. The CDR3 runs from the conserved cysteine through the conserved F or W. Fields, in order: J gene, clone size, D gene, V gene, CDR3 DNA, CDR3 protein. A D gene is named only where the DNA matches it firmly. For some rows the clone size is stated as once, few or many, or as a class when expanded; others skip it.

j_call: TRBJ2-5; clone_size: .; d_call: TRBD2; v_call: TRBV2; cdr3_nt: TGTGCCAGCATTAGGACTAGGGGCTCGGAGACCCAGTACTTC; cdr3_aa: CASIRTRGSETQYF
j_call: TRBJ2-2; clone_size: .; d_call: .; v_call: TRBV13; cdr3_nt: TGTGCCAGCAGCAACACCGGGGAGCTGTTTTTT; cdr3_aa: CASSNTGELFF
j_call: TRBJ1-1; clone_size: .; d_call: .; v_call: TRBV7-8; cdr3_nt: TGTGCCAGCAGCTTGTTGCCCGGACGGACATTCACTGAAGCTTTCTTT; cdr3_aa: CASSLLPGRTFTEAFF
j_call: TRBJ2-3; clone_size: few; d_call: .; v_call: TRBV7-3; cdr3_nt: TGTGCCAGCAGCTTAGGGCCGAGAGGCACAGATACGCAGTATTTT; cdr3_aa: CASSLGPRGTDTQYF
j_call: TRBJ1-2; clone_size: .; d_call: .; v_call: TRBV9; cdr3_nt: TGTGCCAGCAGCGTAGCTATGACAGGATTTTCCTATGGCTACACCTTC; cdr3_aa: CASSVAMTGFSYGYTF
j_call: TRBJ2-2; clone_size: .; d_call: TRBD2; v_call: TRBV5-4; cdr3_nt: TGTGCCAGCAGCTCCGGGACTAGCTCCGGGGAGCTGTTTTTT; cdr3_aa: CASSSGTSSGELFF
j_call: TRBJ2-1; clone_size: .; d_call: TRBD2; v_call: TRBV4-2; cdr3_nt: TGTGCCAGCAGCCCACGGGTGACTAGCGGGAGGGTAAACTATGAGCAGTTCTTC; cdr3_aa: CASSPRVTSGRVNYEQFF
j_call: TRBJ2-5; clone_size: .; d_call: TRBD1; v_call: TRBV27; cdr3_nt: TGTGCCAGCAGTCCCGGGACAGGGTATGGTTTGAGGACCCAGTACTTC; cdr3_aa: CASSPGTGYGLRTQYF
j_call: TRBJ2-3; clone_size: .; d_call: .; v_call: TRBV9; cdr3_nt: TGTGCCAGCAGCGTAGCGAGCGTCCCAGATACGCAGTATTTT; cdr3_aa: CASSVASVPDTQYF
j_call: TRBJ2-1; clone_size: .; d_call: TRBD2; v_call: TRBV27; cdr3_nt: TGTGCCAGCAGTTCTCTTTCCGGCGGAGCGGGAGGCCCTACCTACAATGAGCAGTTCTTC; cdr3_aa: CASSSLSGGAGGPTYNEQFF
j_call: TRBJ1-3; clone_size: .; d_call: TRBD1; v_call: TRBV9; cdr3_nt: TGTGCCAGCAGTTCGACAGGGCTGTCCTCTGGAAACACCATATATTTT; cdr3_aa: CASSSTGLSSGNTIYF
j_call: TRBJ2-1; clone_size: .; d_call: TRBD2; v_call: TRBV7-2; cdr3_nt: TGTGCCAGCAGCTTAGGGGCAACTAGCGGGAGGCGGTTCTTC; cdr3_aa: CASSLGATSGRRFF
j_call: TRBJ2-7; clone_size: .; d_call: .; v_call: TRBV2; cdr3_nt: TGTGCCAGCAGTGCAGACTGGACCGACTACGAGCAGTACTTC; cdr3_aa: CASSADWTDYEQYF
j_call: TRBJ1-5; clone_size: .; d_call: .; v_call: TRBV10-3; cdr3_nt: TGTGCCATCAGTGAGGGCCAGAATATACAGCCCCAGCATTTT; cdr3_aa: CAISEGQNIQPQHF
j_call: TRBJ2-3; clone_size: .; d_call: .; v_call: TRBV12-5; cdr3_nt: TGTGCTAGTGGTTTGGAAACGGGGATGGCTACGCAGTATTTT; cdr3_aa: CASGLETGMATQYF
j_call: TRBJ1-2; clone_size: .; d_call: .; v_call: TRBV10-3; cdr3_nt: TGTGCCATCAGTGAGGGGCAGGGCTATGGCTACACCTTC; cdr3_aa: CAISEGQGYGYTF
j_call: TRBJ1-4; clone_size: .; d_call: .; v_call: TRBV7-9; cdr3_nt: TGTGCCAGCAGCTTAGTCGGGGACGGTGAAAAACTGTTTTTT; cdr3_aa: CASSLVGDGEKLFF
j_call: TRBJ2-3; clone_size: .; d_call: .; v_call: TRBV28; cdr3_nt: TGTGCCAGCAATACTATCACAGATACGCAGTATTTT; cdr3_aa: CASNTITDTQYF